The clone carrying this TCR beta chain was observed once. Germline loops: CDR1 SGHTA, CDR2 FQGTGA. The CDR3 covers 16 residues. V was pared by 1 base and J by 4 bases, with 14 bases between. The data belong to a study of T cell changes during pregnancy in multiple sclerosis. Method: immunoSEQ multiplex PCR; TCRdb's copy keeps in-frame clones and lacks some. The sample lists more than 95,000 clones, approximately 95% occurring once. This sample comprised peripheral blood, obtained after pregnancy. The V call is TRBV7-3, the J call TRBJ2-1; D is possibly TRBD2 (7 bases). The clonotype was recovered from a female donor with multiple sclerosis, enrolled in a pregnancy study. CDR3: CASSLSGGGMYNEQFF. CDR3 in DNA: TGTGCCAGCAGCTTAAGCGGGGGCGGGATGTACAATGAGCAGTTCTTC.